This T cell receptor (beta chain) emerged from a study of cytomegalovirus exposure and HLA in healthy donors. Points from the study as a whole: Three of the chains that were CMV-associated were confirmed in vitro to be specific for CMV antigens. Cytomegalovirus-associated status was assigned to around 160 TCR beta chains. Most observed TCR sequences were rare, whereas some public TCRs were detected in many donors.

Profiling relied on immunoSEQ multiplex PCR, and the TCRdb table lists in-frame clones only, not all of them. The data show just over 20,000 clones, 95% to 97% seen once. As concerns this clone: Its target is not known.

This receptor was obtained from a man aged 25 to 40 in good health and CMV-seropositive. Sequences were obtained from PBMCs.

CDR3 nucleotide sequence: TGTGCCAGCATCCCAAGACTAGCGGGGGCCTACGAGCAGTACTTC. The encoded protein is CASIPRLAGAYEQYF. This chain joins TRBV6-5 and TRBJ2-7; 12 bases are shared with TRBD2. The CDR3 runs to 15 residues. The J segment lost 2 bases and the V segment lost 7 bases, leaving 6 bases of the junction unmatched. In germline, CDR1 is MNHEY, CDR2 SVGAGI.